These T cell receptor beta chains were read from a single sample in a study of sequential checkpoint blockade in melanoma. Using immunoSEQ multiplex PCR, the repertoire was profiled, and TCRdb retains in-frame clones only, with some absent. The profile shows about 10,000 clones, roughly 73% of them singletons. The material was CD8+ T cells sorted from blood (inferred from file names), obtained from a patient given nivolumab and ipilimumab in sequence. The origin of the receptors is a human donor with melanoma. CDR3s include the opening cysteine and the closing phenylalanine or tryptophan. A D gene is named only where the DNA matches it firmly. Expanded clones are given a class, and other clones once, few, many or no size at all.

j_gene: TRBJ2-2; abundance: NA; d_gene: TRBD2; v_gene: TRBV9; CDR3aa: CASSDHGGLALDTGELFF; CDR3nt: TGTGCCAGCAGCGACCACGGGGGACTAGCGTTAGACACCGGGGAGCTGTTTTTT
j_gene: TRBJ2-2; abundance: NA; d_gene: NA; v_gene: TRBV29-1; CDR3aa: CSVDLRNTGELFF; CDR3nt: TGCAGCGTTGATCTTAGGAACACCGGGGAGCTGTTTTTT
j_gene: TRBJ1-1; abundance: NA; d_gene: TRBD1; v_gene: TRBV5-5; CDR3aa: CASSLAPGGTEAFF; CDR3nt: TGTGCCAGCAGCTTGGCCCCAGGGGGCACTGAAGCTTTCTTT
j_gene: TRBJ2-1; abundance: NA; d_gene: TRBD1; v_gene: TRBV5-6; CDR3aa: CASSLSRQGSNEQFF; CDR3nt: TGTGCCAGCAGCTTGTCAAGACAGGGAAGTAATGAGCAGTTCTTC
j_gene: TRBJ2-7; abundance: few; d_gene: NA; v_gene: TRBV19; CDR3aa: CASSIGQNYEQYF; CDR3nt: TGTGCCAGTAGTATAGGACAGAACTACGAGCAGTACTTC
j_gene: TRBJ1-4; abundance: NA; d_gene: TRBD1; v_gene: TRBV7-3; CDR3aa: CASSLRRQGANEKLFF; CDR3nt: TGTGCCAGCAGCCTCCGGAGACAGGGAGCTAATGAAAAACTGTTTTTT
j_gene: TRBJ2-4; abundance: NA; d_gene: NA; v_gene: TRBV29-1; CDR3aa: CSVEGGSGQGFSTKNIQYF; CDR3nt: TGCAGCGTTGAAGGGGGATCCGGTCAGGGTTTTAGTACCAAAAACATTCAGTACTTC
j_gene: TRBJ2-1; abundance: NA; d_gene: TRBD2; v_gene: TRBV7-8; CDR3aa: CASSFGLAGGPAGEQFF; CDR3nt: TGTGCCAGCAGCTTTGGACTAGCGGGAGGGCCAGCGGGTGAGCAGTTCTTC
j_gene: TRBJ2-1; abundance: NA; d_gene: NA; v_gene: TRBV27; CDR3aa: CASSLDGIGGNEQFF; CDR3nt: TGTGCCAGCAGTTTAGACGGGATCGGGGGTAATGAGCAGTTCTTC
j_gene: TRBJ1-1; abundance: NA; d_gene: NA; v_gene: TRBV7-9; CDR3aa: CASSPLRAMNTEAFF; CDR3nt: TGTGCCAGCAGCCCGCTGAGGGCCATGAACACTGAAGCTTTCTTT
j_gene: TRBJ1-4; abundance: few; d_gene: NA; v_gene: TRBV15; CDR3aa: CATSRAHLPEKLFF; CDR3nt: TGTGCCACCAGCAGAGCACATTTACCTGAAAAACTGTTTTTT
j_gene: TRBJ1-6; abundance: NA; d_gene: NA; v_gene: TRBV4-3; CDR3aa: CASSQSYYNSPLHF; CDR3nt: TGCGCCAGCAGCCAATCCTACTATAATTCACCCCTCCACTTT
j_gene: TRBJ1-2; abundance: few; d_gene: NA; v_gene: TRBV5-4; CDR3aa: CASSQGVKGEYGYTF; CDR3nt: TGTGCCAGCAGCCAAGGAGTAAAGGGGGAATATGGCTACACCTTC
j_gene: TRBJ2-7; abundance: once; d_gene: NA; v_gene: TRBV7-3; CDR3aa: CASSSTYPGEQYF; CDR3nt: TGTGCCAGCAGCTCGACTTACCCCGGCGAGCAGTACTTC
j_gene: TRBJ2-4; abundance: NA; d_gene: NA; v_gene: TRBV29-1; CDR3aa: CSGRGAKNIQYF; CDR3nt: TGCAGCGGACGCGGGGCCAAAAACATTCAGTACTTC